This is a list of T cell receptor beta chains from one sample in a study of tumor T cells in aggressive B-cell lymphoma. Method: immunoSEQ multiplex PCR; TCRdb's copy keeps in-frame clones and lacks some. The data hold about 3,500 clones, with about 94% observed a single time. What was sequenced was tumor tissue. All receptors derive from an adult with diffuse large B cell lymphoma. CDR3s include the opening cysteine and the closing phenylalanine or tryptophan. D genes are given only for firm matches. Only part of the rows carry a size: once, few, many, or a class if the clone is expanded.

size: -; V: TRBV30; D: -; J: TRBJ2-1; CDR3: CAWNLLNNEQFF; DNA: TGTGCCTGGAATTTGCTAAACAATGAGCAGTTCTTC
size: -; V: TRBV18; D: -; J: TRBJ1-1; CDR3: CASSPQDSSTEAFF; DNA: TGTGCCAGCTCACCTCAGGACAGTTCCACTGAAGCTTTCTTT
size: -; V: TRBV5-1; D: -; J: TRBJ1-5; CDR3: CASSLASGQPQHF; DNA: TGCGCCAGCAGCTTGGCATCCGGTCAGCCCCAGCATTTT
size: -; V: TRBV4-1; D: TRBD2; J: TRBJ2-1; CDR3: CASSQSLAGRRFF; DNA: TGCGCCAGCAGCCAGTCACTAGCGGGACGAAGGTTCTTC
size: -; V: TRBV11-2; D: -; J: TRBJ1-2; CDR3: CASSPRMGGGYTF; DNA: TGTGCCAGCAGCCCCCGGATGGGGGGTGGCTACACCTTC
size: -; V: TRBV19; D: -; J: TRBJ2-2; CDR3: CASSMTRGGELFF; DNA: TGTGCCAGTAGTATGACAAGGGGTGGGGAGCTGTTTTTT
size: -; V: TRBV27; D: TRBD2; J: TRBJ2-1; CDR3: CASTPGTSGANEQFF; DNA: TGTGCCAGCACTCCAGGGACTAGCGGGGCCAATGAGCAGTTCTTC
size: -; V: TRBV27; D: -; J: TRBJ1-2; CDR3: CASSLYPDGTTNYGYTF; DNA: TGTGCCAGCAGTTTATACCCCGACGGGACAACTAACTATGGCTACACCTTC
size: -; V: TRBV5-1; D: TRBD2; J: TRBJ2-3; CDR3: CASSLTSGRAPDTQYF; DNA: TGCGCCAGCAGCCTCACTAGCGGGAGGGCGCCAGATACGCAGTATTTT
size: -; V: TRBV7-2; D: TRBD1; J: TRBJ2-1; CDR3: CASSLGTGSEQFF; DNA: TGTGCCAGCAGCTTAGGGACAGGGAGTGAGCAGTTCTTC
size: -; V: TRBV18; D: TRBD1; J: TRBJ1-1; CDR3: CASSRDRANTEAFF; DNA: TGTGCCAGCTCAAGGGACAGGGCGAACACTGAAGCTTTCTTT
size: -; V: TRBV5-1; D: TRBD1; J: TRBJ2-3; CDR3: CASSSTGGGTDTQYF; DNA: TGCGCCAGCAGCTCGACAGGGGGCGGTACAGATACGCAGTATTTT
size: -; V: TRBV7-9; D: -; J: TRBJ1-1; CDR3: CSIVREGTEAFF; DNA: TGTTCCATCGTCAGGGAGGGAACTGAAGCTTTCTTT
size: -; V: TRBV5-6; D: TRBD1; J: TRBJ2-4; CDR3: CASSLSPDRGDIQYF; DNA: TGTGCCAGCAGCTTGAGTCCGGACAGGGGGGACATTCAGTACTTC
size: -; V: TRBV10-1; D: -; J: TRBJ2-1; CDR3: CASRSSGSYNEQFF; DNA: TGCGCCAGCCGCTCTTCGGGCTCCTACAATGAGCAGTTCTTC
size: -; V: TRBV27; D: TRBD2; J: TRBJ2-3; CDR3: CASYLSGGTDTQYF; DNA: TGTGCCAGCTACTTAAGCGGGGGGACAGATACGCAGTATTTT
size: -; V: TRBV30; D: -; J: TRBJ1-1; CDR3: CAWTTPGRGTEAFF; DNA: TGTGCCTGGACCACCCCGGGGAGGGGAACTGAAGCTTTCTTT
size: -; V: TRBV2; D: -; J: TRBJ1-5; CDR3: CASSGPQSNQPQHF; DNA: TGTGCCAGCAGTGGGCCACAGAGCAATCAGCCCCAGCATTTT
size: -; V: TRBV7-9; D: TRBD1; J: TRBJ2-1; CDR3: CASSSGQGPYNEQFF; DNA: TGTGCCAGCAGCTCAGGACAGGGACCTTACAATGAGCAGTTCTTC
size: -; V: TRBV7-8; D: -; J: TRBJ2-7; CDR3: CASSSHYEQYF; DNA: TGTGCCAGCAGCTCCCACTACGAGCAGTACTTC
size: -; V: TRBV27; D: TRBD2; J: TRBJ2-3; CDR3: CASSWSSGMDTQYF; DNA: TGTGCCAGCAGCTGGTCTAGCGGGATGGATACGCAGTATTTT
size: -; V: TRBV6-8; D: -; J: TRBJ1-2; CDR3: CASSSVESSRKTYGYTF; DNA: TGTGCCAGCAGTTCCGTCGAAAGCTCTAGAAAGACCTATGGCTACACCTTC
size: -; V: TRBV19; D: -; J: TRBJ2-7; CDR3: CASSIQASYEQYF; DNA: TGTGCCAGTAGTATACAGGCATCCTACGAGCAGTACTTC
size: -; V: TRBV7-9; D: TRBD1; J: TRBJ2-7; CDR3: CASIRWTGGGEQYF; DNA: TGTGCCAGCATCAGATGGACAGGGGGCGGCGAGCAGTACTTC
size: -; V: TRBV14; D: -; J: TRBJ2-6; CDR3: CASSLHSGANVLTF; DNA: TGTGCCAGCAGCCTTCACTCTGGGGCCAACGTCCTGACTTTC
size: -; V: TRBV5-1; D: TRBD2; J: TRBJ2-2; CDR3: CASSLAIAGGGTGELFF; DNA: TGCGCCAGCAGCTTGGCAATAGCGGGAGGAGGGACCGGGGAGCTGTTTTTT
size: once; V: TRBV5-4; D: TRBD1; J: TRBJ1-1; CDR3: CASSLTGVEAFF; DNA: TGTGCCAGCAGCTTGACAGGGGTTGAAGCTTTCTTT
size: -; V: TRBV6-6; D: TRBD2; J: TRBJ2-1; CDR3: CASSYSTGRAEDEQFF; DNA: TGTGCCAGCAGTTACTCAACCGGGAGGGCCGAGGATGAGCAGTTCTTC
size: -; V: TRBV30; D: -; J: TRBJ1-1; CDR3: CAWNVRDRNTEAFF; DNA: TGTGCCTGGAATGTACGTGACAGGAACACTGAAGCTTTCTTT
size: -; V: TRBV7-2; D: -; J: TRBJ1-4; CDR3: CASSLDRVTTNEKLFF; DNA: TGTGCCAGCAGCTTAGACAGGGTCACAACTAATGAAAAACTGTTTTTT
size: -; V: TRBV5-6; D: TRBD1; J: TRBJ1-1; CDR3: CASSPLAGGLGYTEAFF; DNA: TGTGCCAGCAGCCCGCTAGCAGGGGGGCTAGGATACACTGAAGCTTTCTTT
size: -; V: TRBV6-5; D: TRBD2; J: TRBJ2-7; CDR3: CASRRAGVLYEQYF; DNA: TGTGCCAGCAGGAGAGCGGGAGTGTTATACGAGCAGTACTTC
size: once; V: TRBV25-1; D: -; J: TRBJ1-2; CDR3: CASSEPSFQGYTF; DNA: TGTGCCAGCAGTGAACCATCCTTCCAGGGCTACACCTTC
size: -; V: TRBV30; D: -; J: TRBJ2-1; CDR3: CAWRRMAVYNEQFF; DNA: TGTGCCTGGAGGAGGATGGCAGTATACAATGAGCAGTTCTTC
size: -; V: TRBV5-1; D: -; J: TRBJ2-1; CDR3: CASSLAQGSYEQFF; DNA: TGCGCCAGCAGCTTGGCTCAGGGCAGCTATGAGCAGTTCTTC
size: -; V: TRBV11-1; D: TRBD1; J: TRBJ1-2; CDR3: CASSSITGDGYTF; DNA: TGTGCCAGCAGCTCAATCACAGGGGATGGCTACACCTTC
size: once; V: TRBV7-6; D: -; J: TRBJ2-7; CDR3: CASSRQSGGIYEQYF; DNA: TGTGCCAGCAGCCGCCAGTCTGGGGGGATCTACGAGCAGTATTTC
size: -; V: TRBV19; D: TRBD1; J: TRBJ2-7; CDR3: CATARGPYEQYF; DNA: TGTGCCACGGCAAGGGGGCCCTACGAGCAGTACTTC
size: -; V: TRBV7-9; D: -; J: TRBJ2-3; CDR3: CASSTTGTLTDTQYF; DNA: TGTGCCAGCAGCACGACAGGCACCCTCACAGATACGCAGTATTTT
size: -; V: TRBV6-1; D: -; J: TRBJ2-5; CDR3: CASSEATGTQETQYF; DNA: TGTGCCAGCAGTGAAGCGACGGGAACCCAAGAGACCCAGTACTTC
size: -; V: TRBV5-4; D: -; J: TRBJ2-7; CDR3: CASSLDRDSYEQYF; DNA: TGTGCCAGCAGCTTGGATCGGGACTCCTACGAGCAGTACTTC